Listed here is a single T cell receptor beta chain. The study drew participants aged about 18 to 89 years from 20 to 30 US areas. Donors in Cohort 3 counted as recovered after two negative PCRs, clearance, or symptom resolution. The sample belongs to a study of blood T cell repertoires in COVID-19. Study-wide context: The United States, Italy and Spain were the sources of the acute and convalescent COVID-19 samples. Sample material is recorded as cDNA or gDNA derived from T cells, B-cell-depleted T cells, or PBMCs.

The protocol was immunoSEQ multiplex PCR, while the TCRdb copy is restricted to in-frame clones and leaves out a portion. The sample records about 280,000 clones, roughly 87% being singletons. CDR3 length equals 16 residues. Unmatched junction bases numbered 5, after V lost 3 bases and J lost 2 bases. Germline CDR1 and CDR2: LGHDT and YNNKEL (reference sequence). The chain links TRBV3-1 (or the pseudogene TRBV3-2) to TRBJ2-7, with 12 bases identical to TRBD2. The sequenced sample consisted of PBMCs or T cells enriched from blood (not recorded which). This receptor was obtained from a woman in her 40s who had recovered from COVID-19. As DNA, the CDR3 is TGTGCCAGCAGCCAGCGTCTAGCGGGAGGGACCTACGAGCAGTACTTC. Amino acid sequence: CASSQRLAGGTYEQYF.